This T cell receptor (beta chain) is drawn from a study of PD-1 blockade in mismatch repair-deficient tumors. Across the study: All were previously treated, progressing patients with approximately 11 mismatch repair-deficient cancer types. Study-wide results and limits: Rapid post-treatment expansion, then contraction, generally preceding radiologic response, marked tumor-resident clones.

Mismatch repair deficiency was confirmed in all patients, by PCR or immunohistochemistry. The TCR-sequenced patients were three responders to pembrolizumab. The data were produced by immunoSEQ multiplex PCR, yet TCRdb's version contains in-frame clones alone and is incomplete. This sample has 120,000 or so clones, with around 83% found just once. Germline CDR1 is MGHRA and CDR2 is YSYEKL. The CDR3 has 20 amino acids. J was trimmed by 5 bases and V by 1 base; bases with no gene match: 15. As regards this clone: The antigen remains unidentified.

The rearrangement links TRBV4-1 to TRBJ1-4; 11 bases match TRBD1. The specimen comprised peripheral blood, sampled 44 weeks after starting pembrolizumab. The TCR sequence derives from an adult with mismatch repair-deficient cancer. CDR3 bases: TGCGCCAGCAGCCAAGTATCCGTCGGACAGGGGGCCCACCCGAATGAAAAACTGTTTTTT. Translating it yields CASSQVSVGQGAHPNEKLFF.